The next 5 T cell receptor beta chains were all read from a single sample in a study of vaccination effects on CD4 cells after COVID-19 (dated 2022 in TCRdb). The method was the immunoSEQ multiplex PCR assay. This immuneACCESS table, as held by TCRdb, lists in-frame sequences with V and J called but not all clones. Of the missing ones, under half trace to an unresolved V gene in checked studies; the others have no known cause. In this sample the table shows 25,000 to 35,000 clones, about 69% of which occur a single time. The ten largest clones capture around 30% of the sample. To identify antigen-specific CD4+ T cell clonotypes by their expansion, the ViraFEST assay first stimulated PBMC with viral peptide pools and then applied TCR sequencing. After around 10 days of culture, CD4+ T cells were isolated with the EasySep CD4+ T cell isolation kit. PCR-confirmed SARS-CoV-2 infection had occurred in convalescent patients between March and December 2020, before the Alpha, Beta and Delta variants emerged in the United States.

Which antigens these TCRs recognize remains unknown. Sequences were derived from CD4+ T cells from PBMCs cultured with a peptide pool, sampled before COVID-19 vaccination. These receptors all stem from a human donor who had a prior SARS-CoV-2 infection.

The chain couples TRBV7-9 to TRBJ1-1; 10 nucleotides line up with TRBD1. This CDR3 region has 15 residues. The germline gives CDR1 SEHNR, CDR2 FQNEAQ (reference sequence). The V gene end was trimmed by 6 bases and the J gene end by 3 bases; junction bases not matched to a gene: 7. The CDR3 is CASSQTGGADTEAFF. CDR3 in DNA: TGTGCCAGCAGTCAGACAGGGGGCGCGGACACTGAAGCTTTCTTT.

The V call is TRBV5-6, the J call TRBJ2-3, with 9 bases fitting TRBD2. The CDR3 has 16 amino acids. The V segment lost 3 bases and the J segment 3 bases; nucleotides outside the gene matches: 8. Germline V gene sequence: CDR1 SGHDT, CDR2 YYEEEE. The CDR3 spells CASSSRASGNTDTQYF. As DNA, the CDR3 is TGTGCCAGCAGCTCCCGGGCTAGCGGGAATACAGATACGCAGTATTTT.

The CDR3 DNA reads as TGTGCCAGCAATAAGGGGGTATCTGGAAACACCATATATTTT. It codes for CASNKGVSGNTIYF. V and J are TRBV6-6 and TRBJ1-3, with a possible D match to TRBD1 (6 bases). This CDR3 contains 14 residues. Between the trimmed V and J ends, which lost 7 bases and 1 base, there was a span of 11 bases. The germline gives CDR1 MNHNY, CDR2 SVGAGI (reference sequence).

The chain carries TRBV1 and TRBJ2-1; the table gives TRBD2 as D, unverified against the DNA. TRBV1 is listed as a pseudogene. The CDR3 is made up of 18 amino acids. CDR3 in DNA: TGCACCAGCAGCCAAGAGCATCGGGGGACTAGCGGGAGCGATGAGCAGTTCTTC. It translates to CTSSQEHRGTSGSDEQFF.

CDR3 sequence reads: CASSSRGGAETQYF. Written as DNA, the CDR3 is TGTGCCAGCAGCTCGAGGGGGGGAGCAGAGACCCAGTACTTC. This chain links TRBV7-2 with TRBJ2-5; a weak D match, TRBD2 (7 bases). Trimming took 4 bases from V and 4 from J, leaving 13 bases between them. The CDR3 is 14 amino acids. Germline V gene lookup returns CDR1 SGHTA and CDR2 FQGNSA.